This T cell receptor beta chain was sequenced during a study of T cells in localized non-small cell lung cancer. Findings and caveats of the study: The greatest T cell clonality was found in uninvolved adjacent lung (higher than in tumor). A raised T cell density in blood coincided with lengthier overall survival. Adjacent lung had a median about 55 of the 100 largest tumor clones. Since sequencing was restricted to only one region of the tumor, intratumor heterogeneity remains a possibility.

Generated by immunoSEQ multiplex PCR, the TCRdb table keeps only in-frame clones and is missing some. The sample carries about 40,000 clones, around 81% recorded once. Unmatched junction bases numbered 5, after V lost 5 bases and J lost 1 base. CDR1 and CDR2 (germline): SGHVS, FNYEAQ. The CDR3 extends over 14 amino acids. Details on this clone: The target antigen is unknown.

Sequenced here: peripheral blood mononuclear cells, sampled before any cancer treatment. The receptor was isolated from an older male donor with stage II lung adenocarcinoma. The rearrangement joins TRBV7-6 to TRBJ2-7; 7 nucleotides line up with TRBD2. As DNA, the CDR3 is TGTGCCAGCAGCCCGTGGGGGGGATCCTACGAGCAGTACTTC. Protein sequence: CASSPWGGSYEQYF.